The 19 T cell receptor beta chains listed next were all sequenced from one sample in a study of beta chain features in type 1 diabetes. Broader study findings: Type 1 diabetes patients had TCRB CDR3s that were shorter (moderately but significantly so) in all four CD4+ subsets.

All of the isolated RNA was reverse transcribed, so expressed TCRB transcripts were sequenced. Sequencing used immunoSEQ multiplex PCR; TCRdb keeps in-frame clones, though not all of them. In the table there are about 370,000 clones, 9.5% to 10% of which are singletons. The antigens of these receptors remain unknown. Source material: central memory CD4+ T cells from blood. Receptor source: a man aged 25 to 40 with type 1 diabetes.

This CDR3 is CASSYRDRASTEAFF. CDR3 DNA: TGTGCCAGCAGCTACCGGGACAGGGCAAGCACTGAAGCTTTCTTT. The chain couples TRBV7-8 to TRBJ1-1; 9 nucleotides line up with TRBD1. V trimming: 4 bases; J trimming: 4 bases; junction bases outside the gene matches: 7. Germline V gene sequence: CDR1 SGHVS, CDR2 FQNEAQ. The CDR3 is 15 amino acids.

The chain uses TRBV10-3 and TRBJ1-3; no reliable D call. CDR1 ENHRY and CDR2 SYGVKD come from the germline V gene. Trimming shortened V by 8 bases and J by 0 bases, and 8 bases separated the two germline ends. CDR3 length: 13 residues. The CDR3 sequence is CAISPDSGNTIYF. The CDR3 DNA reads TGTGCCATCTCCCCAGACTCTGGAAACACCATATATTTT.

This clone was found a few times. V and J are TRBV19 and TRBJ2-7; 10 bases match TRBD1. Germline lookup yields CDR1 LNHDA and CDR2 SQIVND (reference sequence). The CDR3 is 13 amino acids. Germline trimming cut 6 bases from V and 5 bases from J; bases unmatched to any gene: 4. The CDR3 spells CASRLTGGNEQYF. The CDR3 coding sequence is TGTGCCAGTAGGCTGACAGGGGGCAACGAGCAGTACTTC.

There are a few counts of this clone. A read error is the likely source, as a far larger clone sits one nucleotide away. The identical CDR3 is also encoded by other nucleotide sequences in the sample. The chain joins TRBV6-1 to TRBJ2-7; D gene uncertain. V was cut by 1 base and J by 3 bases, with 1 base left in between. Germline V gene sequence: CDR1 MNHNS, CDR2 SASEGT. This CDR3 contains 11 residues. The CDR3 spells CASSEGYEQYF. CDR3 DNA: TGTGCCAGCAGTGAAGGCTACGAGCAGTACTTC.

This clone has a handful of counts. The J gene is TRBJ1-5, the V gene TRBV13; D perhaps matches TRBD1 (5 bases). Germline CDR1 PRHDT, CDR2 FYEKMQ (reference sequence). The CDR3 sequence is 14 residues long. V was shortened by 0 bases and J by 6 bases, with 9 bases between the two germline ends. The CDR3 here is CASSLGSQGQPQHF. The CDR3 region has the DNA TGTGCCAGCAGCTTAGGAAGTCAGGGTCAGCCCCAGCATTTT.

The chain carries TRBV14 and TRBJ2-7; 11 bases match TRBD2. The CDR3 covers 22 residues. V gave up 4 bases and J gave up 2 bases; unmatched junction bases: 25. Looked up from germline, CDR1 is SGHDN and CDR2 is FVKESK. DNA of the CDR3: TGTGCCAGCAGCCGCTCTAGCGGGAGGAAGGAGGTAGGGCTTGGTGCTACCTACGAGCAGTACTTC. This sequence encodes CASSRSSGRKEVGLGATYEQYF. The variable domain in full, with the rest retrieved from reference TRBV14 and TRBJ2-7, is EAGVTQFPSHSVIEKGQTVTLRCDPISGHDNLYWYRRVMGKEIKFLLHFVKESKQDESGMPNNRFLAERTGGTYSTLKVQPAELEDSGVYFCASSRSSGRKEVGLGATYEQYFGPGTRLTVT.

V gene TRBV10-1 combines with J gene TRBJ1-1, with TRBD1 matching over 7 bases. The J segment lost 3 bases and the V segment lost 4 bases, leaving 2 bases of the junction unmatched. Per germline, CDR1 WNHNN and CDR2 SYGVQD (reference sequence). This CDR3 is built from 13 residues. CDR3 in amino acids: CASSVGTDTEAFF. CDR3 bases: TGCGCCAGCAGTGTTGGGACAGACACTGAAGCTTTCTTT.

This chain joins TRBV6-5 and TRBJ2-3; D is undetermined. Trimming stripped 5 bases from V and 1 base from J, with 4 bases between. Germline V gene lookup returns CDR1 MNHEY and CDR2 SVGAGI. CDR3 length: 12 amino acids. The CDR3 reads CASSTGTDTQYF. CDR3 sequence (DNA): TGTGCCAGCAGTACTGGCACAGATACGCAGTATTTT.

The chain is built from TRBV6-6 and TRBJ1-5; D possibly corresponds to TRBD1 (5 bases). The CDR3 length is 14 residues. The V end was cut by 3 bases, the J end by 11 bases, with 17 bases between. CDR1 is MNHNY and CDR2 is SVGAGI in the germline V gene (reference sequence). CDR3 in amino acids: CASSYGAEGWTQHF. CDR3 nucleotide sequence: TGTGCCAGCAGTTATGGGGCAGAAGGGTGGACCCAGCATTTT.

The sample holds a few counts of this clone. The chain recombines TRBV27 with TRBJ2-3, with D uncertain. The ends were cut back, 2 bases at V and 5 bases at J, with 23 bases in the middle. This CDR3 region has 18 residues. The germline V gene encodes CDR1 MNHEY and CDR2 SMNVEV (reference sequence). The CDR3 nucleotides are TGTGCCAGCAGTTTAGGGGTTGTGGCAGCCAGTAATCTAGATACGCAGTATTTT. Encoded protein: CASSLGVVAASNLDTQYF.

This clone showed up just a few times. The V gene is TRBV10-3, the J gene TRBJ1-5; D not resolved. Trimming stripped 4 bases from V and 0 bases from J, with 10 bases between. Germline values: CDR1 ENHRY, CDR2 SYGVKD. The CDR3 loop spans 15 amino acids. The CDR3 sequence is CAISATANSNQPQHF. In DNA form, the CDR3 reads TGTGCCATCAGTGCGACGGCCAATAGCAATCAGCCCCAGCATTTT.

This clone was seen a handful of times. The rearrangement uses TRBV11-3 and TRBJ2-2; maybe TRBD2 (5 bases). Looked up from germline, CDR1 is SGHNT and CDR2 is YENEEA. This CDR3 has 13 residues. V shed 5 bases and J shed 7 bases, with 11 bases lying between them. The CDR3 DNA reads as TGTGCCAGCAGCGTCCGGGATGTCGGGGAGCTGTTTTTT. This encodes CASSVRDVGELFF.

The chain has TRBV7-9 and TRBJ2-3, with 10 bases identical to TRBD2. Germline V gives CDR1 SEHNR, CDR2 FQNEAQ (reference sequence). This CDR3 has 16 amino acids. V lost 1 base to trimming and J lost 3 bases; unmatched junction nucleotides: 4. The CDR3 loop is CASSLEASGSTDTQYF. The DNA of the CDR3 is TGTGCCAGCAGCTTAGAGGCTAGCGGGAGTACAGATACGCAGTATTTT.

Comment on this clone: The same CDR3 arises from other DNA sequences in this sample as well. The J gene is TRBJ1-5, the V gene TRBV6-5; D is ambiguous. The V end was cut by 4 bases, the J end by 1 base, with 5 bases between. Germline loops: CDR1 MNHEY, CDR2 SVGAGI. The CDR3 totals 13 residues. CDR3 DNA: TGTGCCAGCAGTTTGGACAGCAATCAGCCCCAGCATTTT. It translates to CASSLDSNQPQHF.

V and J are TRBV4-3 and TRBJ2-2; 7 positions match TRBD1. V was clipped by 5 bases and J by 1 base; unmatched bases: 7. The CDR3 runs to 16 residues. Germline CDR1 reads LGHNA; CDR2 reads YSLEER. CDR3 coding DNA: TGCGCCAGCAGCTCAGGACAGGCCGAGAACACCGGGGAGCTGTTTTTT. Its translation is CASSSGQAENTGELFF.

This clone was seen a few times. The gene calls are TRBV11-2 and TRBJ2-7, with TRBD2 matching 8 bases. Germline CDR1 reads SGHAT; CDR2 reads FQNNGV. V was pared by 6 bases and J by 6 bases, with 16 bases of the junction left unmatched. The CDR3 extends over 16 amino acids. CDR3 amino acids: CASSPRAGGTSSEQYF. In DNA, the CDR3 is TGTGCCAGCAGTCCGAGGGCGGGGGGCACGTCGTCCGAGCAGTACTTC.

The V call is TRBV10-1, the J call TRBJ2-5; 7 bases match TRBD2. Germline V gives CDR1 WNHNN, CDR2 SYGVQD (reference sequence). V lost 0 bases to trimming and J lost 3 bases; unmatched junction nucleotides: 4. This CDR3 has 15 amino acids. The CDR3 here is CASSESGLAEETQYF. The CDR3 nucleotides read TGCGCCAGCAGTGAGTCTGGGCTAGCGGAAGAGACCCAGTACTTC.

Comment on this clone: The junction departs from germline at one end; a sequencing error may be responsible. The rearrangement links TRBV5-4 to TRBJ1-2; 11 bases match TRBD1. CDR1 SGHNT and CDR2 YYREEE come from the germline V gene (reference sequence). The CDR3 runs to 18 residues. CDR3 amino acids: CASSHSRTGGPTPLGYTF. The CDR3 coding sequence is TGCGCCAGCAGCCATTCCCGGACAGGGGGCCCTACCCCCTTAGGCTACACCTTC.

In its sample, this clone was seen a few times. This chain uses TRBV7-9 with TRBJ2-7; 11 bases align to TRBD2. The junction had 1 base not matched to a gene; V was cut back by 3 bases and J by 3 bases. The CDR3 is 14 residues long. Germline loops: CDR1 SEHNR, CDR2 FQNEAQ (reference sequence). The CDR3 region has the DNA TGTGCCAGCAGCTTGACTAGCGGGAACTACGAGCAGTACTTC. Translation: CASSLTSGNYEQYF.